One and the same sample provided the 21 T cell receptor beta chains below, sequenced in a study of response to subunit inactivated influenza vaccine. MiXCR was run by TCRdb on the RT-PCR reads, yielding one entry per CDR3 protein. The sample shows 400,000 to 650,000 distinct CDR3 sequences, 7.2% of them seen only once. The input for sequencing was PBMCs from blood, taken around 25 months after vaccination. Source of these receptors: a man between 45 and 75 years old who received an inactivated influenza vaccine.

This clonotype showed up just a few times. CDR3 protein: CSASLRALNEQFF. CDR3 coding DNA: TGCAGTGCTAGCCTCAGGGCCCTAAATGAGCAGTTCTTC. The chain employs TRBV20-1 and TRBJ2-1; D is possibly TRBD1 (5 bases). V lost 3 bases to trimming and J lost 7 bases, with 13 bases between them. The germline V gene has CDR1 DFQATT and CDR2 SNEGSKA (reference sequence). This CDR3 is 13 amino acids long.

The genes are TRBV4-3 and TRBJ1-2; D gene unclear. This CDR3 is built from 18 residues. The V gene's germline CDR1 is LGHNA and CDR2 YSLEER. Trimming removed 0 bases from V and 7 bases from J, with 24 bases in between. CDR3 DNA: TGCGCCAGCAGCCAAGATTTAGTTCAGGCCAGGTTCGGATCTGGCTACACCTTC. Protein: CASSQDLVQARFGSGYTF.

This clonotype was picked up a small number of times. The chain has TRBV6-5 and TRBJ2-1; 7 nucleotides agree with TRBD2. The CDR3 runs to 16 residues. The V gene's germline CDR1 is MNHEY and CDR2 SVGAGI. V gave up 6 bases and J gave up 0 bases; unmatched junction bases: 8. The CDR3, as DNA: TGTGCCAGCAGGTTTACTAGCGAGAGCTCCTACAATGAGCAGTTCTTC. This sequence encodes CASRFTSESSYNEQFF.

This clonotype showed up many times. This chain uses TRBV5-1 with TRBJ1-2, with 7 nucleotides matching TRBD1. Trimming took 6 bases from V and 3 from J; bases not matched to a gene: 8. The CDR3 totals 14 residues. Germline CDR1 and CDR2: SGHRS and YFSETQ. CDR3 sequence (DNA): TGCGCCAGCAAGGTAGCAGGGGGAGACTATGGCTACACCTTC. Protein sequence: CASKVAGGDYGYTF.

This clonotype was picked up a small number of times. This sequence joins TRBV5-1 and TRBJ2-5, with D unclear. The germline CDR1 and CDR2 sequences are SGHRS and YFSETQ. The CDR3 spans 13 residues. With 4 bases removed from V and 7 bases from J, the gap between germline ends came to 14 bases. CDR3 nucleotides: TGCGCCAGCAGCCGAGACTCGGTCGGGACCCAGTACTTC. Residues: CASSRDSVGTQYF. The full variable domain, completed using reference TRBV5-1 and TRBJ2-5, is KAGVTQTPRYLIKTRGQQVTLSCSPISGHRSVSWYQQTPGQGLQFLFEYFSETQRNKGNFPGRFSGRQFSNSRSEMNVSTLELGDSALYLCASSRDSVGTQYFGPGTRLLVL.

V is TRBV4-1 and J is TRBJ2-3, with D unresolved. The CDR3 is made up of 19 amino acids. Germline values: CDR1 MGHRA, CDR2 YSYEKL. Trimming took off 2 bases at V and 0 bases at J, with 21 bases between the two ends. CDR3 protein: CASSQMTRPLRVSTDTQYF. The CDR3 nucleotides are TGCGCCAGCAGCCAAATGACCAGGCCTCTGCGCGTGAGCACAGATACGCAGTATTTT.

The genes are TRBV29-1 and TRBJ2-1; D possibly corresponds to TRBD2 (6 bases). V lost 7 bases and J 8 bases, leaving 15 bases between the germline ends. This CDR3 has 12 residues. Germline CDR1 and CDR2: SQVTM and ANQGSEA. The CDR3: CSGGTPWDEQFF. The CDR3 region has the DNA TGCAGCGGTGGGACTCCTTGGGATGAGCAGTTCTTC.

This clonotype was detected only a few times. The genes are TRBV12-3 or TRBV12-4 and TRBJ2-2; 13 positions agree with TRBD2. Losses at the gene ends were 4 bases for V and 7 bases for J; bases not matched to a gene: 6. This CDR3 is 16 amino acids long. The CDR3, as DNA: TGTGCCAGCAGTTCACTAGCGGGAGGGCCTGGCGGGGAGCTGTTTTTT. This sequence encodes CASSSLAGGPGGELFF.

This rearrangement joins TRBV28 to TRBJ1-2, with a weak D call TRBD1 (5 bases). The CDR3 extends over 15 amino acids. The germline CDR1 and CDR2 sequences are MDHEN and SYDVKM. V was shortened by 2 bases and J by 1 base, with 11 bases between the two germline ends. CDR3 region: CASSLPAGFNYGYTF. The CDR3 nucleotides read TGTGCCAGCAGTTTACCTGCAGGGTTTAACTATGGCTACACCTTC.

This rearrangement joins TRBV4-2 to TRBJ1-1; TRBD1 matches at 7 bases. J was trimmed by 0 bases and V by 0 bases; bases with no gene match: 10. The CDR3 has 18 residues. Germline CDR1 LGHNA, CDR2 YNFKEQ. CDR3 residues: CASSQEFQGGPMNTEAFF. The CDR3 DNA reads as TGTGCCAGCAGCCAAGAGTTTCAAGGGGGCCCCATGAACACTGAAGCTTTCTTT.

This clonotype showed up just a few times. V is TRBV4-2 and J is TRBJ2-2, with D hard to call. Deletions cut 1 base from V and 9 bases from J, with 21 bases between. Germline lookup yields CDR1 LGHNA and CDR2 YNFKEQ. CDR3 length: 17 amino acids. This CDR3 reads CASSQAWPGGRKRELFF. CDR3 nucleotide sequence: TGTGCCAGCAGCCAAGCGTGGCCCGGTGGCAGAAAAAGGGAGCTGTTTTTT.

The rearrangement links TRBV7-8 to TRBJ2-7, with 9 bases matching TRBD2. The germline V gene encodes CDR1 SGHVS and CDR2 FQNEAQ. The V gene end was trimmed by 4 bases and the J gene end by 7 bases; junction bases not matched to a gene: 11. The CDR3 contains 15 residues. The chain's CDR3 is CASSSLGGLAGEQYF. In DNA form, the CDR3 reads TGTGCCAGCAGCTCATTAGGGGGGCTAGCGGGGGAGCAGTACTTC.

This clonotype occurred a few times. The rearrangement links TRBV5-1 to TRBJ2-3; D possibly corresponds to TRBD2 (6 bases). This CDR3 has 15 residues. Germline V gene sequence: CDR1 SGHRS, CDR2 YFSETQ. Trimming pared 6 bases from V and 5 bases from J, leaving 19 bases between. CDR3 in DNA: TGCGCCAGCAATAAACGGGACTCGACGGGAGATACGCAGTATTTT. The encoded protein is CASNKRDSTGDTQYF.

The CDR3 DNA follows: TGTGCCAGCAGTTTATCACCCCTCACCGGGACTAGCGGAGAGACCCAGTACTTC. Protein sequence: CASSLSPLTGTSGETQYF. V is TRBV28 and J is TRBJ2-5, with 11 bases fitting TRBD2. CDR1 and CDR2 (germline): MDHEN, SYDVKM. CDR3 size: 18 residues. The V segment lost 1 base and the J segment 4 bases; nucleotides outside the gene matches: 11.

Only a few counts were recorded for this clonotype. The J gene is TRBJ2-7, the V gene TRBV5-1, with D perhaps TRBD1 (5 bases). Trimming took 1 base from V and 1 from J, leaving 12 bases between them. Germline CDR1 SGHRS, CDR2 YFSETQ. The CDR3 sequence is 15 residues long. CDR3 nucleotides: TGCGCCAGCAGCTTGTCCGACCAGGGTTCCTACGAGCAGTACTTC. It codes for CASSLSDQGSYEQYF.

Worth noting for this clonotype: This may come from a read error, since a much larger clone is one base off. The missing conserved phenylalanine or tryptophan at the end of this CDR3 makes a read error likely. V gene TRBV18 combines with J gene TRBJ2-1; no clear D. V was pared by 0 bases and J by 6 bases, with 6 bases between. The CDR3 has 13 amino acids. Germline CDR1 and CDR2: KGHSH and LQKENI. Here the CDR3 reads CASSPPSVNEQFL. For the CDR3, the DNA is TGTGCCAGCTCACCACCTTCAGTCAATGAGCAGTTCCTC.

This clonotype has ten or more counts. The V call is TRBV20-1, the J call TRBJ1-4; no clear D gene. The CDR3 length is 12 residues. Germline loops: CDR1 DFQATT, CDR2 SNEGSKA (reference sequence). The V gene lost 4 bases and the J gene lost 4 bases, with 7 bases spanning the gap. CDR3 loop: CSAMGRNEKLFF. The CDR3 DNA sequence: TGCAGTGCTATGGGCCGTAATGAAAAACTGTTTTTT.

Only a few counts were recorded for this clonotype. The chain combines TRBV12-3 or TRBV12-4 with TRBJ2-7; 9 bases fit TRBD2. J lost 0 bases, V lost 1 base, and 4 bases had no gene match. The CDR3 contains 16 residues. The CDR3 DNA reads TGTGCCAGCAGTTTAGGTCTAGCGGGATCCTCCTACGAGCAGTACTTC. Translation gives CASSLGLAGSSYEQYF.

This clonotype was counted ten times or more. The chain recombines TRBV28 with TRBJ2-1, with TRBD2 identical over 14 bases. Germline CDR1 MDHEN, CDR2 SYDVKM. This CDR3 has 19 amino acids. J gave up 0 bases and V 1 base, and 5 bases lay outside the gene matches. CDR3 nucleotide sequence: TGTGCCAGCAGTTTATCAGGACTAGCGGGGGGAAGCTCCTACAATGAGCAGTTCTTC. Translated: CASSLSGLAGGSSYNEQFF.

This clonotype has a count of ten or more. The V and J genes are TRBV5-1 and TRBJ2-5; 10 bases are a match to TRBD2. The length of the CDR3 is 15 residues. Germline V gene lookup returns CDR1 SGHRS and CDR2 YFSETQ. V lost 4 bases to trimming and J lost 0 bases; unmatched junction nucleotides: 3. For the CDR3, the DNA is TGCGCCAGCAGCCACGGACTAGCGGACCAAGAGACCCAGTACTTC. It specifies CASSHGLADQETQYF.

This clonotype was seen a few times. The rearrangement links TRBV5-1 to TRBJ2-1; D may match TRBD1 or TRBD2 (5 bases each). The germline V gene has CDR1 SGHRS and CDR2 YFSETQ. V lost 3 bases to trimming and J lost 3 bases, with 13 bases between them. CDR3 length: 15 residues. The CDR3 loop is CASSSRGEFYNEQFF. As DNA, the CDR3 is TGCGCCAGCAGCTCTCGAGGGGAGTTCTACAATGAGCAGTTCTTC.